This TCR beta chain was identified in a study of CD8+ T cells in alopecia areata. General observations from the study: TCRs were shared less clearly across patients than in mice, possibly for HLA-related reasons.

The sequencing template was cDNA reverse transcribed from extracted RNA. Sequencing used immunoSEQ multiplex PCR; TCRdb keeps in-frame clones, though not all of them. The table lists more than 90,000 clones, less than 75% of them singletons. Note on this clone: Its antigen is unidentified.

Treatment given: oral pan-JAK inhibitor, 5-10 mg twice daily. Trimming took 2 bases from V and 5 from J; bases not matched to a gene: 5. The CDR3 contains 15 residues. The germline gives CDR1 MNHEY, CDR2 SMNVEV (reference sequence). The origin of this receptor is a human donor with alopecia areata. This specimen was CD8+ T cells sorted from blood, taken at week 4, from a patient treated with tofacitinib. The V and J genes are TRBV27 and TRBJ2-5, with TRBD1 identical over 10 bases. CDR3: CASSLGDRGGETQYF. CDR3 nucleotides: TGTGCCAGCAGTTTAGGGGACAGGGGAGGGGAGACCCAGTACTTC.